This T cell receptor (beta chain) appears in the sequencing data of a study of Graves' ophthalmopathy and Graves' hyperthyroidism. This CDR3 is built from 15 residues. In germline, CDR1 is SGHTA, CDR2 FQGNSA. V was cut by 4 bases and J by 4 bases, with 16 bases left in between. The diagnosis combined clinical symptoms, thyroxine, TRAb, thyroid ultrasound and orbital computed tomography scans. The authors amplified TCR beta CDR3 regions, and they did so from RNA transcripts for repertoire sequencing. First-round RT-PCR employed HTBI primers, with a second-round multiplex PCR after it. From the multiplex PCR reads, TCRdb called clonotypes with MiXCR, one entry per CDR3 protein. The repertoire consists of hundreds of thousands of distinct CDR3 sequences, with around 50% occurring once and the leading ten covering approximately 51%. There are a few counts of this clonotype. The antigen remains unidentified.

Findings and caveats of the study: Ophthalmopathy progression was predicted with under 71% sensitivity and approximately 72% specificity. In blood, most expanded thyroid clonotypes above 0.001 frequency were also detected.

This receptor was identified in an adult man with Graves' ophthalmopathy. V usage is TRBV7-2 and J usage is TRBJ1-2; D gene ambiguous. The specimen was peripheral blood. DNA of the CDR3: TGTGCCAGCAGCTCGGGCCACGCGGCCGTCTATGGCTACACCTTC. Translation: CASSSGHAAVYGYTF. Using reference TRBV7-2 and TRBJ1-2 for the parts outside the CDR3, the full variable domain is GAGVSQSPSNKVTEKGKDVELRCDPISGHTALYWYRQSLGQGLEFLIYFQGNSAPDKSGLPSDRFSAERTGGSVSTLTIQRTQQEDSAVYLCASSSGHAAVYGYTFGSGTRLTVV.